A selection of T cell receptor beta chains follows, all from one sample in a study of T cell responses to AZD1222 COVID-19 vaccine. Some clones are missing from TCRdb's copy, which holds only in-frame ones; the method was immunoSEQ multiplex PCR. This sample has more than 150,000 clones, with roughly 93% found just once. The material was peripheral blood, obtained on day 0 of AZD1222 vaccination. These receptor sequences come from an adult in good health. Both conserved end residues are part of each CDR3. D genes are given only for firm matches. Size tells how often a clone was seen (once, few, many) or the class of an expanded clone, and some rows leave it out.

CDR3nt: TGTGCCAGCAGCTCTAAACACACGGATAGCGGGGGGGCCCTCAGCTACGAGCAGTACTTC
CDR3aa: CASSSKHTDSGGALSYEQYF
d_gene: TRBD2
len: 20
j_gene: TRBJ2-7
abundance: -
v_gene: TRBV6-6

CDR3nt: TGTGCCAGCCAACGTGCGCTTGAGCAGTTCTTC
CDR3aa: CASQRALEQFF
d_gene: -
len: 11
j_gene: TRBJ2-1
abundance: -
v_gene: TRBV12-3/TRBV12-4

CDR3nt: TGTGCCAGCAGCCCAGGGACGGGGAACACCGGGGAGCTGTTTTTT
CDR3aa: CASSPGTGNTGELFF
d_gene: -
len: 15
j_gene: TRBJ2-2
abundance: -
v_gene: TRBV5-4

CDR3nt: TGTGCCAGCAGCCGGGACGGGGTTGATACGCAGTATTTT
CDR3aa: CASSRDGVDTQYF
d_gene: -
len: 13
j_gene: TRBJ2-3
abundance: -
v_gene: TRBV3-1/TRBV3-2

CDR3nt: TGCGCCAGCAGAAAAACTCCTACGGGACAGGGGATCGGGGAGACCCAGTACTTC
CDR3aa: CASRKTPTGQGIGETQYF
d_gene: TRBD1
len: 18
j_gene: TRBJ2-5
abundance: -
v_gene: TRBV4-1

CDR3nt: TGTGCCAGTTCGAGGGCGGGACAAGAGACCCAGTACTTC
CDR3aa: CASSRAGQETQYF
d_gene: -
len: 13
j_gene: TRBJ2-5
abundance: -
v_gene: TRBV19

CDR3nt: TGTGCCAGCAGTTTATCCAGAAACACCGGGGAGCTGTTTTTT
CDR3aa: CASSLSRNTGELFF
d_gene: -
len: 14
j_gene: TRBJ2-2
abundance: -
v_gene: TRBV27

CDR3nt: TGTGCCAGCAGAGGACTACGCGAAAATTCACCCCTCCACTTT
CDR3aa: CASRGLRENSPLHF
d_gene: -
len: 14
j_gene: TRBJ1-6
abundance: -
v_gene: TRBV6-5

CDR3nt: TGTGCCAGCAGCCAATCCGGACTAGCGGTGTGGAATGAGCAGTTCTTC
CDR3aa: CASSQSGLAVWNEQFF
d_gene: TRBD2
len: 16
j_gene: TRBJ2-1
abundance: -
v_gene: TRBV14

CDR3nt: TGTGCCAGTAGTATAAGGCGGGCTAGCGGGCCTTGGGCTGAGCAGTTCTTC
CDR3aa: CASSIRRASGPWAEQFF
d_gene: TRBD2
len: 17
j_gene: TRBJ2-1
abundance: once
v_gene: TRBV19

CDR3nt: TGTGCCAGTAGTATATTCCGGGGCGAGGAGACCCAGTACTTC
CDR3aa: CASSIFRGEETQYF
d_gene: -
len: 14
j_gene: TRBJ2-5
abundance: -
v_gene: TRBV19

CDR3nt: TGCGCCAGCAGCTTGCAACAGCCCAGGGTGGACACTGAAGCTTTCTTT
CDR3aa: CASSLQQPRVDTEAFF
d_gene: -
len: 16
j_gene: TRBJ1-1
abundance: -
v_gene: TRBV5-1

CDR3nt: TGTGCCAGCAGTGAAGTAACAGCTGACACTGAAGCTTTCTTT
CDR3aa: CASSEVTADTEAFF
d_gene: -
len: 14
j_gene: TRBJ1-1
abundance: -
v_gene: TRBV2

CDR3nt: TGCAGTGCACAGGGGGATTCACCCCTCCACTTT
CDR3aa: CSAQGDSPLHF
d_gene: TRBD1
len: 11
j_gene: TRBJ1-6
abundance: -
v_gene: TRBV20-1

CDR3nt: TGCAGCGTTGAAGGGAATGGGGCCTCCTCCTACGAGCAGTACTTC
CDR3aa: CSVEGNGASSYEQYF
d_gene: -
len: 15
j_gene: TRBJ2-7
abundance: -
v_gene: TRBV29-1

CDR3nt: TGTGCCAGCAGCCCGGGACAACAAAATTCACCCCTCCACTTT
CDR3aa: CASSPGQQNSPLHF
d_gene: -
len: 14
j_gene: TRBJ1-6
abundance: -
v_gene: TRBV14

CDR3nt: TGTGCCAGCACCCGACAGGGGTCCACTGAAGCTTTCTTT
CDR3aa: CASTRQGSTEAFF
d_gene: TRBD1
len: 13
j_gene: TRBJ1-1
abundance: -
v_gene: TRBV6-5

CDR3nt: TGTGCCAGCAGCCCCTACCTAGGGAGCTCCTACGAGCAGTACTTC
CDR3aa: CASSPYLGSSYEQYF
d_gene: -
len: 15
j_gene: TRBJ2-7
abundance: -
v_gene: TRBV13

CDR3nt: TGTGCCAGCAGCTTATGGTCTAGCGGGGGGAATGAGCAGTTCTTC
CDR3aa: CASSLWSSGGNEQFF
d_gene: TRBD2
len: 15
j_gene: TRBJ2-1
abundance: -
v_gene: TRBV7-6

CDR3nt: TGTGCCAGTAGTATAGAGGGACTAGCGGAATGGTACAGCTCCTACAATGAGCAGTTCTTC
CDR3aa: CASSIEGLAEWYSSYNEQFF
d_gene: TRBD2
len: 20
j_gene: TRBJ2-1
abundance: -
v_gene: TRBV19

CDR3nt: TGCGCCAGCAGCTTTAGGGGCCGCGTCTCTACCGGGGAGCTGTTTTTT
CDR3aa: CASSFRGRVSTGELFF
d_gene: -
len: 16
j_gene: TRBJ2-2
abundance: -
v_gene: TRBV5-1

CDR3nt: TGTGCCAGCAGCTTAGATACTTCCATGGGGCCCCAGCATTTT
CDR3aa: CASSLDTSMGPQHF
d_gene: -
len: 14
j_gene: TRBJ1-5
abundance: -
v_gene: TRBV7-2

CDR3nt: TGTGCCAGCAGCACCGGGACAGTGAACACTGAAGCTTTCTTT
CDR3aa: CASSTGTVNTEAFF
d_gene: TRBD1
len: 14
j_gene: TRBJ1-1
abundance: once
v_gene: TRBV5-4

CDR3nt: TGTGCCACCAGTCGGGACAGCCAATACGAGCAGTACTTC
CDR3aa: CATSRDSQYEQYF
d_gene: TRBD1
len: 13
j_gene: TRBJ2-7
abundance: once
v_gene: TRBV24-1

CDR3nt: TGTGCCAGCAGCTTAAAAGGGGGGACTGAAGCTTTCTTT
CDR3aa: CASSLKGGTEAFF
d_gene: -
len: 13
j_gene: TRBJ1-1
abundance: -
v_gene: TRBV7-8

CDR3nt: TGTGCCAGTAGTATTTTCGTGAACACTGAAGCTTTCTTT
CDR3aa: CASSIFVNTEAFF
d_gene: -
len: 13
j_gene: TRBJ1-1
abundance: few
v_gene: TRBV19

CDR3nt: TGTGCCAGCAGCACCCTTCGCACCGGGGAGCTGTTTTTT
CDR3aa: CASSTLRTGELFF
d_gene: -
len: 13
j_gene: TRBJ2-2
abundance: -
v_gene: TRBV12-3/TRBV12-4

CDR3nt: TGCGCCAGCAGCGGAACACAGGGGGCGCAAGCTAATTCACCCCTCCACTTT
CDR3aa: CASSGTQGAQANSPLHF
d_gene: TRBD1
len: 17
j_gene: TRBJ1-6
abundance: -
v_gene: TRBV5-1

CDR3nt: TGCAGCGTTGTTGCGCAGGGTATTAACTATGGCTACACCTTC
CDR3aa: CSVVAQGINYGYTF
d_gene: -
len: 14
j_gene: TRBJ1-2
abundance: -
v_gene: TRBV29-1

CDR3nt: TGTGCCAGCAGTGCCCAGCCGGGGCAGCAAGAGACCCAGTACTTC
CDR3aa: CASSAQPGQQETQYF
d_gene: -
len: 15
j_gene: TRBJ2-5
abundance: -
v_gene: TRBV2

CDR3nt: TGCGCCAGCAGCTTACTGCCGGGACAGGGGCATGCGGGCAATCAGCCCCAGCATTTT
CDR3aa: CASSLLPGQGHAGNQPQHF
d_gene: TRBD1
len: 19
j_gene: TRBJ1-5
abundance: -
v_gene: TRBV5-1

CDR3nt: TGTGCCAGTAAGGGACTTCCCCCGGATGAGCAGTTCTTC
CDR3aa: CASKGLPPDEQFF
d_gene: -
len: 13
j_gene: TRBJ2-1
abundance: -
v_gene: TRBV19

CDR3nt: TGTGCCAGCAGTGATGGGGGGACGGAGACCCAGTACTTC
CDR3aa: CASSDGGTETQYF
d_gene: -
len: 13
j_gene: TRBJ2-5
abundance: -
v_gene: TRBV2

CDR3nt: TGTGCCAGCAGCTTCCGGACTAGCGGGAGCGAGCAGTACTTC
CDR3aa: CASSFRTSGSEQYF
d_gene: TRBD2
len: 14
j_gene: TRBJ2-7
abundance: few
v_gene: TRBV7-2

CDR3nt: TGCGCCAGCAGCTTGAGACAGGGCTCCTACAATGAGCAGTTCTTC
CDR3aa: CASSLRQGSYNEQFF
d_gene: TRBD1
len: 15
j_gene: TRBJ2-1
abundance: -
v_gene: TRBV5-1